A selection of T cell receptor beta chains follows, all from one sample in a study of T cells after yellow fever vaccination. MiXCR, applied by TCRdb to the 5' RACE reads, yields one record per CDR3 protein. Here the sample spans roughly 340,000 distinct CDR3 sequences, around 4.1% being singletons. Sequences were derived from PBMCs, sampled 5 days after the yellow fever booster vaccination. Source of these receptors: a man in his late teens or twenties who received the YFV17D yellow fever vaccine. The CDR3 runs from the conserved cysteine through the conserved F or W. The D gene is left open where the match is weak. Clone size, where shown, is once, few, many, or a class for clones that have expanded.

J gene: TRBJ2-1; V gene: TRBV3-1; clone size: .; D gene: TRBD2; CDR3 protein: CASSQEIAGGQEQFF; CDR3 DNA: TGTGCCAGCAGCCAAGAAATAGCGGGGGGGCAGGAGCAGTTCTTC
J gene: TRBJ2-5; V gene: TRBV20-1; clone size: .; D gene: TRBD2; CDR3 protein: CSATRGGGASETQYF; CDR3 DNA: TGCAGTGCTACGCGTGGCGGGGGGGCCTCAGAGACCCAGTACTTC
J gene: TRBJ2-3; V gene: TRBV5-6; clone size: many; D gene: .; CDR3 protein: CASSLLSRAGDTQYF; CDR3 DNA: TGTGCCAGCAGCTTGCTTAGCAGGGCAGGAGATACGCAGTATTTT
J gene: TRBJ2-7; V gene: TRBV20-1; clone size: few; D gene: .; CDR3 protein: CSARAQGYEQYF; CDR3 DNA: TGCAGTGCTAGAGCACAGGGCTACGAGCAGTACTTC
J gene: TRBJ2-7; V gene: TRBV4-2; clone size: .; D gene: TRBD2; CDR3 protein: CASSQDKRGRPRGRYEQYF; CDR3 DNA: TGTGCCAGCAGCCAAGATAAGCGGGGGCGGCCCCGCGGTCGATACGAGCAGTACTTC
J gene: TRBJ2-7; V gene: TRBV18; clone size: .; D gene: TRBD2; CDR3 protein: CASSPTTSANSYEQYF; CDR3 DNA: TGTGCCAGCTCACCAACGACTAGCGCAAACTCCTACGAGCAGTACTTC
J gene: TRBJ1-5; V gene: TRBV7-3; clone size: few; D gene: .; CDR3 protein: CASSSQGPYQPQHF; CDR3 DNA: TGTGCCAGCAGCTCTCAGGGGCCTTATCAGCCCCAGCATTTT
J gene: TRBJ2-1; V gene: TRBV30; clone size: many; D gene: .; CDR3 protein: CAWSVRWGNEQFF; CDR3 DNA: TGTGCCTGGAGTGTACGTTGGGGTAATGAGCAGTTCTTC
J gene: TRBJ2-7; V gene: TRBV2; clone size: many; D gene: .; CDR3 protein: CASSAGPWGSYEQYF; CDR3 DNA: TGTGCCAGCAGCGCGGGACCGTGGGGTTCCTACGAGCAGTACTTC
J gene: TRBJ2-1; V gene: TRBV7-7; clone size: .; D gene: .; CDR3 protein: CASSPLNRNNEQFF; CDR3 DNA: TGTGCCAGCAGCCCTCTCAACAGAAACAATGAGCAGTTCTTC
J gene: TRBJ1-5; V gene: TRBV6-6; clone size: few; D gene: TRBD1; CDR3 protein: CASSPRQGSNSDQPQHF; CDR3 DNA: TGTGCCAGCAGCCCTAGACAGGGGTCCAATTCGGATCAGCCCCAGCATTTT
J gene: TRBJ2-5; V gene: TRBV4-1; clone size: few; D gene: .; CDR3 protein: CASSQDPSRWGGPSYF; CDR3 DNA: TGCGCCAGCAGCCAAGATCCATCTCGGTGGGGGGGGCCGAGTTACTTC
J gene: TRBJ2-7; V gene: TRBV3-1; clone size: few; D gene: .; CDR3 protein: CASRGTREHLSFGTLFYEQYF; CDR3 DNA: TGTGCCAGCAGAGGTACAAGGGAGCACCTCTCCTTCGGCACCCTCTTCTACGAGCAGTACTTC
J gene: TRBJ1-3; V gene: TRBV6-5; clone size: few; D gene: TRBD1; CDR3 protein: CGVAGTGLLSGNTIYF; CDR3 DNA: TGTGGTGTTGCCGGGACAGGGCTACTCTCTGGAAACACCATATATTTT
J gene: TRBJ2-5; V gene: TRBV7-2; clone size: many; D gene: TRBD2; CDR3 protein: CASSLQLAGPLRTQYF; CDR3 DNA: TGTGCCAGCAGCCTCCAACTAGCGGGTCCTCTGAGGACCCAGTACTTC
J gene: TRBJ1-2; V gene: TRBV30; clone size: .; D gene: .; CDR3 protein: CAGQRAGYGYTF; CDR3 DNA: TGTGCCGGACAGAGGGCAGGGTATGGCTACACCTTC
J gene: TRBJ1-2; V gene: TRBV4-1; clone size: .; D gene: TRBD1; CDR3 protein: CASSQPSGTAYGYTF; CDR3 DNA: TGCGCCAGCAGCCAACCCTCGGGGACAGCCTATGGCTACACCTTC
J gene: TRBJ2-3; V gene: TRBV4-3; clone size: many; D gene: .; CDR3 protein: CASSQDYKGTQYF; CDR3 DNA: TGCGCCAGCAGCCAAGACTACAAGGGTACGCAGTATTTT